This T cell receptor (beta chain) was recovered during a study of control samples from healthy donors and cancer patients. CDR1 is MNHEY, CDR2 SMNVEV, per germline (reference sequence). This CDR3 comprises 16 residues. V was clipped by 2 bases and J by 0 bases, with 8 bases between them. Assay used: immunoSEQ multiplex PCR; TCRdb lists only in-frame clones, some missing. Of 100,000 to 150,000 clones detected, about nine tenths appear once; the ten largest clones hold 6% to 9.5%. There are a few counts of this clone. Specimen: PBMCs. This chain uses TRBV27 with TRBJ2-6; D not certain. The TCR was taken from a man aged 50 to 60 with head and neck cancer. DNA for the CDR3: TGTGCCAGCAGTTTAACTTTGGACTCTGGGGCCAACGTCCTGACTTTC. As protein: CASSLTLDSGANVLTF.